This T cell receptor beta chain appears in the sequencing data of a study of blood T cell repertoires in COVID-19 (dated by TCRdb to about 2020). Concerning the study at large: The collaborator samples originated in the United States, Italy and Spain and spanned the acute and convalescent phases of COVID-19. The material from the prospective study consisted of cDNA or gDNA derived from T cells, B-cell-depleted T cells, or PBMCs. The dataset comprised deeply sampled blood TCRbeta repertoires from subjects exposed to, actively infected with, or recovered from COVID-19. A freely available public database, intended as a resource for researchers studying the immune response to SARS-CoV-2, is where the repertoires were released. The samples were drawn from two sources: the first 160 participants of the ongoing ImmuneRACE study, and 950 to 1,500 subjects contributed by 6 global collaborators. The sample metadata nearly always contained a de-identified subject ID, COVID-19 status, age in years and sex. Where available, HLA class I and class II types were obtained from metadata supplied by the sample provider rather than from assay-based typing. The study at large found these results: The quantity of clinical and demographic metadata differed by source and by participant and was supplied without curation.

Collaborating institutions collected whole blood in K2EDTA tubes following their own protocols. For TCRbeta analysis, collaborators shipped samples as frozen whole blood, isolated PBMCs, or DNA extracted from either of those sample types. On this clone: Its recognized antigen is unknown. Base qualities are not provided; no much larger clone lies one nucleotide away.

Trimming removed 5 bases from V and 2 bases from J; the gene matches leave 3 bases unexplained. CDR3 length: 13 amino acids, cysteine to phenylalanine. Of the read, only the CDR3 DNA is kept; its 39 bases are in frame from base 1. TCRbeta CDR3 regions were amplified from genomic DNA using the immunoSEQ Assay, a bias-controlled multiplex PCR. Per the original workflow: Within the assay, amplification of reference gene primers was used to estimate how many nucleated cells each sample contained. Sequence reads were collapsed and filtered to measure the absolute abundance of every unique TCRbeta CDR3 rearrangement. For each sample, productive Simpson clonality was calculated by taking the square root of Simpson's diversity index across productive rearrangements. TCRdb re-hosts the immuneACCESS table, in-frame sequences only. Its copies lack some clones; in the studies checked, an unresolved V gene accounts for under half of them, and the cause for the rest is not known. V and J calls and clone size follow that table, whereas D and trimming were derived from the DNA. This sample is represented by around 250,000 clones; around 80% of them were singletons. The ten largest clones take up around 8.9% of the sample.

The specimen sequenced was peripheral blood. The chain couples TRBV12-3 or TRBV12-4 to TRBJ2-7; TRBD1 matches 7 bases in the middle. The sequence came from a man aged 35 to 55 with active or convalescent COVID-19. This receptor carries the CDR3 CASSKGAPYEQYF. The sequenced DNA is TGTGCCAGCAGTAAGGGGGCCCCCTACGAGCAGTACTTC.